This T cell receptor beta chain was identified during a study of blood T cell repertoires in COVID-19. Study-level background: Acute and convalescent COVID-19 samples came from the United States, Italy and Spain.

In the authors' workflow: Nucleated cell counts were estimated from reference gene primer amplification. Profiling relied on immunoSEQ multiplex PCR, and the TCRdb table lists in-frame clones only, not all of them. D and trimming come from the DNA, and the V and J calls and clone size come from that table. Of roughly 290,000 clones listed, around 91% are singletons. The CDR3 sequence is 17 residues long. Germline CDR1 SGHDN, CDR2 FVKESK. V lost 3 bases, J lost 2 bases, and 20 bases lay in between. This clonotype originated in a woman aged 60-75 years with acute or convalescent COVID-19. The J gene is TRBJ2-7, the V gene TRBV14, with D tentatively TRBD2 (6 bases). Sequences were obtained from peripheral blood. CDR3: CASSHYVPLALTYEQYF. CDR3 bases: TGTGCCAGCAGCCATTATGTCCCCCTAGCGCTTACCTACGAGCAGTACTTC.